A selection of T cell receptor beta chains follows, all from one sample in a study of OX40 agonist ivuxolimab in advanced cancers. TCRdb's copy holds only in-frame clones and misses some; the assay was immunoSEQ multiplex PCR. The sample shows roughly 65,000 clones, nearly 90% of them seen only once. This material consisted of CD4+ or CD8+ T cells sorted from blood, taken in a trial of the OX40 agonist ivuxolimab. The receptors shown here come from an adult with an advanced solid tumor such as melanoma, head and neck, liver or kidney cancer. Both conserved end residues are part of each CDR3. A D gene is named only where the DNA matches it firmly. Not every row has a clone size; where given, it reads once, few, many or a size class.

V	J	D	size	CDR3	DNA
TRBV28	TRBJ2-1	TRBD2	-	CASTQSGIRNEQFF	TGTGCCTCAACCCAAAGCGGGATTCGGAATGAGCAGTTCTTC
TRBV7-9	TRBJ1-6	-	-	CASRPGSKESPLHF	TGTGCCAGCAGACCCGGGAGTAAGGAATCACCCCTCCACTTT
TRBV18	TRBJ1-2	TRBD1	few	CASSGQGTANYGYTF	TGTGCCAGCTCAGGACAGGGGACTGCTAACTATGGCTACACCTTC
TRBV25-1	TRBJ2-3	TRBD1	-	CASAGTGTDTQYF	TGTGCCAGCGCCGGGACAGGGACAGATACGCAGTATTTT
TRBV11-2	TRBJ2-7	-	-	CASSLTYEQYF	TGTGCCAGCAGCCTCACCTACGAGCAGTACTTC
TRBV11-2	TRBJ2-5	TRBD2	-	CASSLGGGGETQYF	TGTGCCAGCAGCTTAGGTGGGGGAGGGGAGACCCAGTACTTC
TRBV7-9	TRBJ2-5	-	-	CASSSRDGGTQYF	TGTGCCAGCAGCTCCCGGGATGGGGGGACCCAGTACTTC
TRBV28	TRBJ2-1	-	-	CASSFYNEQFF	TGTGCCAGCAGTTTCTACAATGAGCAGTTCTTC
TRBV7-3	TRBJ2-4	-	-	CASSLIGVGDIQYF	TGTGCCAGCAGCTTAATCGGGGTCGGGGACATTCAGTACTTC
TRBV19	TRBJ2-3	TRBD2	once	CASEGAGGFTDTQYF	TGTGCCAGCGAAGGGGCGGGAGGATTCACAGATACGCAGTATTTT
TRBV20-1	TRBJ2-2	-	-	CSALGTGELFF	TGCAGTGCTTTAGGCACCGGGGAGCTGTTTTTT
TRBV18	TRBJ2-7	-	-	CASSREVLEYEQYF	TGTGCCAGCTCACGAGAAGTACTAGAGTACGAGCAGTACTTC
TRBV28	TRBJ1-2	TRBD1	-	CASRPTGGAYGYTF	TGTGCCAGCAGGCCTACAGGGGGCGCCTATGGCTACACCTTC
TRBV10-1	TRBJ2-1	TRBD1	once	CASSEGGAYNEQFF	TGCGCCAGCAGTGAAGGGGGCGCCTACAATGAGCAGTTCTTC
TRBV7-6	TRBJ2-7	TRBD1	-	CASSLGSDRGAEQYF	TGTGCCAGCAGCTTAGGCTCTGACAGGGGCGCCGAGCAGTACTTC
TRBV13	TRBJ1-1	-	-	CASSLEGWGRPEAFF	TGTGCCAGCAGCTTAGAAGGTTGGGGTAGACCTGAAGCTTTCTTT
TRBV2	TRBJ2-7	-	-	CASSESGIINEQYF	TGTGCCAGCAGTGAATCAGGGATTATAAACGAGCAGTACTTC
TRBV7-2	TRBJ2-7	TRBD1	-	CASSPDRGRYEQYF	TGTGCCAGCAGCCCGGACAGGGGGAGATACGAGCAGTACTTC
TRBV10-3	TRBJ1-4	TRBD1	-	CAISGTGTGGPAEKLFF	TGTGCCATCAGTGGCACGGGAACAGGGGGCCCGGCCGAAAAACTGTTTTTT
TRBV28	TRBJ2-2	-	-	CASSLGAAGSTGELFF	TGTGCCAGCAGTTTGGGGGCGGCAGGGAGCACCGGGGAGCTGTTTTTT
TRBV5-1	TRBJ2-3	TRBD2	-	CASSPLREVTDTQYF	TGCGCCAGCAGCCCCCTGCGGGAGGTTACAGATACGCAGTATTTT
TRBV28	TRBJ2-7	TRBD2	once	CASSRPGGLSYEQYF	TGTGCCAGCAGCCGACCCGGGGGACTATCCTACGAGCAGTACTTC
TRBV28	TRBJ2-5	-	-	CASSFVRGYQETQYF	TGTGCCAGCAGTTTCGTTAGGGGGTACCAAGAGACCCAGTACTTC
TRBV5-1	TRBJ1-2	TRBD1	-	CASSTPGTGSDYGYTF	TGCGCCAGCAGCACGCCCGGGACAGGGAGCGACTATGGCTACACCTTC
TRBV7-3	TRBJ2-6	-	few	CASSLTGANVLTF	TGTGCCAGCAGCTTAACTGGGGCCAACGTCCTGACTTTC
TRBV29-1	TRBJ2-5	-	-	CSVDGRQYRETQYF	TGCAGCGTTGATGGGAGACAGTACCGAGAGACCCAGTACTTC
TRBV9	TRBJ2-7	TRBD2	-	CASSPRLASPYEQYF	TGTGCCAGCAGCCCGCGACTAGCGTCCCCCTACGAGCAGTACTTC
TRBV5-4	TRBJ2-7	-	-	CASRPVNRPLEQYF	TGTGCCAGCAGACCCGTGAACAGACCCCTCGAGCAGTACTTC
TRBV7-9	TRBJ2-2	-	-	CASSSTGNTGELFF	TGTGCCAGCAGCTCTACGGGAAACACCGGGGAGCTGTTTTTT
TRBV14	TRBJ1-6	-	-	CASSIRGAGDSPLHF	TGTGCCAGCAGCATCCGCGGGGCTGGGGATTCACCCCTCCACTTT
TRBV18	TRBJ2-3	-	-	CASSWTGGGSTDTQYF	TGTGCCAGCTCGTGGACCGGAGGGGGGAGCACAGATACGCAGTATTTT
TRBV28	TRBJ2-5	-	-	CASSPTPGQTKTQYF	TGTGCCAGCAGCCCTACCCCAGGACAGACAAAGACCCAGTACTTC
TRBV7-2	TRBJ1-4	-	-	CASSLESGITNEKLFF	TGTGCCAGCAGCTTAGAGTCGGGGATAACTAATGAAAAACTGTTTTTT
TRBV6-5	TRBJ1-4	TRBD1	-	CASKPGQGDEKLFF	TGTGCCAGCAAACCCGGACAGGGGGATGAAAAACTGTTTTTT
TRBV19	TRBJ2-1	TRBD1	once	CASGDISGQGYNEQFF	TGTGCCAGTGGGGACATTTCGGGACAGGGCTACAATGAGCAGTTCTTC
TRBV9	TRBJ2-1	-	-	CASSVALYNEQFF	TGTGCCAGCAGCGTAGCCCTGTACAATGAGCAGTTCTTC
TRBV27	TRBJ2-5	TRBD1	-	CASSSERQGARETQYF	TGTGCCAGCAGTTCAGAGAGGCAGGGGGCACGGGAGACCCAGTACTTC
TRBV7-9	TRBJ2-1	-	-	CASSPLWEQFF	TGTGCCAGCAGCCCACTCTGGGAGCAGTTCTTC
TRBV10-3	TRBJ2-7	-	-	CAISESRGYEQYF	TGTGCCATCAGTGAGTCGAGAGGCTACGAGCAGTACTTC
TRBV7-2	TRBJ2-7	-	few	CASSTQGREQYF	TGTGCCAGCAGCACGCAGGGGAGGGAGCAGTACTTC
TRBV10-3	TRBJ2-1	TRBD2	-	CAISESLAGNNEQFF	TGTGCCATCAGTGAGTCACTAGCGGGAAACAATGAGCAGTTCTTC
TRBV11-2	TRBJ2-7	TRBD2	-	CASTATSAQAHEQYF	TGTGCCAGCACGGCGACTAGCGCACAAGCCCACGAGCAGTACTTC
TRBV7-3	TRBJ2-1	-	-	CASSTGVGNEQFF	TGTGCCAGCAGCACCGGAGTCGGGAATGAGCAGTTCTTC
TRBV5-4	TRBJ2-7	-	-	CASSLRSRYSYEQYF	TGTGCCAGCAGCTTGAGGTCTAGGTACTCCTACGAGCAGTACTTC
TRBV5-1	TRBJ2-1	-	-	CASSFLGSSYNEQFF	TGCGCCAGCAGCTTCCTAGGGAGCTCCTACAATGAGCAGTTCTTC
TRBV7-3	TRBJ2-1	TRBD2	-	CASRKRLAGTNEQFF	TGTGCCAGCAGGAAACGCCTAGCGGGAACCAATGAGCAGTTCTTC
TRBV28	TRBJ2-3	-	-	CASNWETTDTQYF	TGTGCCAGCAATTGGGAAACCACAGATACGCAGTATTTT
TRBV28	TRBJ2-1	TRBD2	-	CASSPRSGRYHEQFF	TGTGCCAGCAGCCCTCGTAGCGGGAGATACCATGAGCAGTTCTTC
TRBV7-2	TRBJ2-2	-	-	CASSPFRANTGELFF	TGTGCCAGCAGTCCTTTTAGGGCGAACACCGGGGAGCTGTTTTTT
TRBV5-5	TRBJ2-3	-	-	CASSPGDRDTQYF	TGTGCCAGCAGCCCCGGAGATAGGGATACGCAGTATTTT
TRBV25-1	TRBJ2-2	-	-	CASTSQGANTGELFF	TGTGCCAGCACTTCTCAAGGGGCTAACACCGGGGAGCTGTTTTTT
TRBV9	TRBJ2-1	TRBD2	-	CASSVVMTSSNEQFF	TGTGCCAGCAGCGTAGTAATGACTAGCTCGAATGAGCAGTTCTTC
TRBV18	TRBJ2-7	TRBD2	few	CASSGLAGANFYEQYF	TGTGCCAGCTCAGGACTAGCGGGAGCTAACTTCTACGAGCAGTACTTC
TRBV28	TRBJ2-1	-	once	CASSRGGTLSEQFF	TGTGCCAGCAGTAGGGGGGGGACTTTGTCAGAGCAGTTCTTC
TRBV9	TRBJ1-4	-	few	CASSASGRNEKLFF	TGTGCCAGCAGCGCATCCGGGAGAAATGAAAAACTGTTTTTT